These 16 T cell receptor beta chains were all obtained from the same sample, sequenced in a study of blood T cell repertoires in COVID-19. TCRdb's copy holds only in-frame clones and misses some; the assay was immunoSEQ multiplex PCR. The table records 80,000 to 100,000 clones, about 80% of them present only once. Sequenced sample: peripheral blood. These receptors all stem from an older woman with acute or convalescent COVID-19.

This clone came up a few times. This chain's CDR3 is CASSRGSTEAFF. CDR3 DNA: TGTGCCAGCAGCCGCGGTTCTACTGAAGCTTTCTTT. The genes are TRBV3-1 (or the pseudogene TRBV3-2) and TRBJ1-1; no clear D gene. Per germline, CDR1 LGHDT and CDR2 YNNKEL (reference sequence). CDR3 length: 12 residues. The V end lost 4 bases, the J end lost 5 bases, and 8 bases lay between the germline ends.

This clone has only one observation. The rearrangement links TRBV28 to TRBJ1-5; D is uncertain. Trimming took off 6 bases at V and 5 bases at J, with 11 bases between the two ends. Germline V CDR1 and CDR2: MDHEN, SYDVKM. The length of the CDR3 is 13 residues. The CDR3 spells CASSFDGDQPQHF. Here the CDR3 DNA reads TGTGCCAGCAGCTTCGACGGGGATCAGCCCCAGCATTTT.

This clone was counted once. The J gene is TRBJ1-6, the V gene TRBV4-3, with D possibly TRBD1 on 5 matching bases. Trimming removed 1 base at V and 7 bases at J, with 8 bases between. This CDR3 contains 14 residues. From germline, CDR1 is LGHNA and CDR2 YSLEER. CDR3 nucleotides: TGCGCCAGCAGCCAAGTTGGGGGGAATTCACCCCTCCACTTT. Encoded protein: CASSQVGGNSPLHF.

This clone was seen once. This chain uses TRBV4-2 with TRBJ2-1; TRBD1 agrees at 10 bases. Germline V gene sequence: CDR1 LGHNA, CDR2 YNFKEQ. V trimming: 0 bases; J trimming: 11 bases; junction bases outside the gene matches: 10. This CDR3 spans 16 amino acids. For the CDR3, the DNA is TGTGCCAGCAGCCAAGATCCGGGACAGGGGATATATCAGCAGTTCTTC. It codes for CASSQDPGQGIYQQFF.

This sequence joins TRBV6-2 or TRBV6-3 and TRBJ2-7; D might be TRBD1 (6 bases). Deletions cut 6 bases from V and 6 bases from J, with 21 bases between. Per the germline V gene, CDR1 is MNHEY and CDR2 is SVGEGT. CDR3 length equals 15 residues. CDR3 in amino acids: CASSNPTGPSSEQYF. CDR3 nucleotides: TGTGCCAGCAGCAATCCAACAGGGCCCTCCAGCGAGCAGTACTTC.

V gene TRBV19 combines with J gene TRBJ1-1; D not certain. This CDR3 spans 15 amino acids. Germline V lookup: CDR1 LNHDA, CDR2 SQIVND (reference sequence). With 2 bases removed from V and 5 bases from J, the gap between germline ends came to 15 bases. The CDR3 DNA sequence: TGTGCCAGTAGTATATCGGTACAGCGGAGGACTGAAGCTTTCTTT. This translates into CASSISVQRRTEAFF.

The chain uses TRBV2 and TRBJ2-3, with 8 bases fitting TRBD2. This CDR3 is built from 16 residues. Germline CDR1 is SNHLY and CDR2 is FYNNEI. Losses at the gene ends were 3 bases for V and 3 bases for J; bases not matched to a gene: 8. The CDR3 sequence is CASSEGRLAITDTQYF. CDR3 in DNA: TGTGCCAGCAGTGAGGGGCGACTAGCGATAACAGATACGCAGTATTTT.

The chain recombines TRBV3-1 (or the pseudogene TRBV3-2) with TRBJ2-7; a weak D match, TRBD2 (5 bases). Deletions cut 4 bases from V and 2 bases from J, with 12 bases between. The CDR3 is made up of 14 amino acids. Germline CDR1 LGHDT, CDR2 YNNKEL (reference sequence). For the CDR3, the DNA is TGTGCCAGCAGCCCAGGACTGAGAGCCTACGAGCAGTACTTC. This gives the protein CASSPGLRAYEQYF.

The chain has TRBV19 and TRBJ2-7; TRBD2 might be the D (5 bases). Trimming left V 5 bases short and J 5 bases short, with 13 bases between. Germline V gives CDR1 LNHDA, CDR2 SQIVND (reference sequence). This CDR3 is built from 13 residues. CDR3: CASSVRTGNEQYF. In DNA form, the CDR3 reads TGTGCCAGTAGTGTCCGGACGGGAAACGAGCAGTACTTC.

The rearrangement uses TRBV5-1 and TRBJ1-2; 7 bases map to TRBD1. Unmatched junction bases numbered 4, after V lost 4 bases and J lost 4 bases. The germline gives CDR1 SGHRS, CDR2 YFSETQ. The CDR3 spans 13 residues. The CDR3 DNA reads TGCGCCAGCAGCCCAGGGACAGCCTATGGCTACACCTTC. Translated, it gives CASSPGTAYGYTF.

This clone has only one observation. The chain uses TRBV19 and TRBJ2-5; D remains ambiguous. This CDR3 comprises 14 residues. CDR1 and CDR2 from the germline V gene are LNHDA and SQIVND (reference sequence). The V end was cut by 5 bases, the J end by 1 base, with 11 bases between. This chain's CDR3 is CASSSAVFQETQYF. In nucleotides, the CDR3 is TGTGCCAGTAGTTCCGCAGTCTTCCAAGAGACCCAGTACTTC.

This clone was found once. V is TRBV6-5 and J is TRBJ2-3; D gene unclear. V lost 2 bases to trimming and J lost 3 bases, with 6 bases between them. Per the germline V gene, CDR1 is MNHEY and CDR2 is SVGAGI. The CDR3 has 13 residues. The CDR3, as DNA: TGTGCCAGCAGTTACCCAGGAACAGATACGCAGTATTTT. Translated: CASSYPGTDTQYF.

The chain employs TRBV27 and TRBJ2-2; weak D call: TRBD1 (6 bases). Looked up from germline, CDR1 is MNHEY and CDR2 is SMNVEV (reference sequence). The V and J ends lost 3 bases and 0 bases respectively, with 8 bases between them. This CDR3 comprises 15 residues. CDR3 region: CASSFGTPNTGELFF. CDR3 sequence (DNA): TGTGCCAGCAGTTTTGGGACACCGAACACCGGGGAGCTGTTTTTT.

The V gene is TRBV6-5, the J gene TRBJ1-6; the D is unclear. Between the trimmed V and J ends, which lost 5 bases and 9 bases, there was a span of 11 bases. The V gene's germline CDR1 is MNHEY and CDR2 SVGAGI. There are 13 residues in the CDR3. The CDR3 nucleotides are TGTGCCAGCAGTATTTCCCGGGGTTCACCCCTCCACTTT. This sequence encodes CASSISRGSPLHF.

V usage is TRBV5-4 and J usage is TRBJ1-2, with a weak D call TRBD1 (5 bases). V was pared by 4 bases and J by 7 bases, with 17 bases between. The CDR3 runs 14 residues. Germline CDR1 is SGHNT and CDR2 is YYREEE (reference sequence). The DNA of the CDR3 is TGTGCCAGCAGCCCGGAGTGGGGGGGTCTTGGCTACACCTTC. It yields the protein CASSPEWGGLGYTF.

V and J are TRBV11-2 and TRBJ2-7; D is possibly TRBD2 (6 bases). V shed 0 bases and J shed 0 bases, with 12 bases lying between them. The CDR3 spans 16 residues. CDR1 is SGHAT and CDR2 is FQNNGV in the germline V gene. The CDR3 bases are TGTGCCAGCAGCTTAGAGGGGACTGGCAGCTCCTACGAGCAGTACTTC. It encodes CASSLEGTGSSYEQYF.